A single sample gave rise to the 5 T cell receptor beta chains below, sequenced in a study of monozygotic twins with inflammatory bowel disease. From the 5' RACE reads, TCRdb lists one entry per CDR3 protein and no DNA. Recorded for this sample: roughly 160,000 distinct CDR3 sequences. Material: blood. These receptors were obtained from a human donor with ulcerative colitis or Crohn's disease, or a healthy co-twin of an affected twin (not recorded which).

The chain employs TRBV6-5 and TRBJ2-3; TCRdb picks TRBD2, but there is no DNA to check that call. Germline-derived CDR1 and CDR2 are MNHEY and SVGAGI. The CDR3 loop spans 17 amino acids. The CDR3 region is CASSSRGIAGNTDTQYF.

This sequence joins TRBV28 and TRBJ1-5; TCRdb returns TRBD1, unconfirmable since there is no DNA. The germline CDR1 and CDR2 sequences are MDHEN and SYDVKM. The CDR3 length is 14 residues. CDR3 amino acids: CASTQGVGNQPQHF.

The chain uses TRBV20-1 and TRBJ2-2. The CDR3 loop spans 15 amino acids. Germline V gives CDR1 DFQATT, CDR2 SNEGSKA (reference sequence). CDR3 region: CSHSSRRPNTGELFF.

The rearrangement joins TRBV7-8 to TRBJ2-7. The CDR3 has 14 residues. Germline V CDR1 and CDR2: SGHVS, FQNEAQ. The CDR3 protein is CASSLGRSSYEQYF.

CDR3: CSVHAGQGFGGYTF. V is TRBV29-1 and J is TRBJ1-2; TCRdb selects TRBD1, and the lack of DNA leaves this call unchecked. The CDR3 extends over 14 amino acids. Germline V CDR1 and CDR2: SQVTM, ANQGSEA. Filled out from reference TRBV29-1 and TRBJ1-2, the complete variable domain reads SAVISQKPSRDICQRGTSLTIQCQVDSQVTMMFWYRQQPGQSLTLIATANQGSEATYESGFVIDKFPISRPNLTFSTLTVSNMSPEDSSIYLCSVHAGQGFGGYTFGSGTRLTVV.